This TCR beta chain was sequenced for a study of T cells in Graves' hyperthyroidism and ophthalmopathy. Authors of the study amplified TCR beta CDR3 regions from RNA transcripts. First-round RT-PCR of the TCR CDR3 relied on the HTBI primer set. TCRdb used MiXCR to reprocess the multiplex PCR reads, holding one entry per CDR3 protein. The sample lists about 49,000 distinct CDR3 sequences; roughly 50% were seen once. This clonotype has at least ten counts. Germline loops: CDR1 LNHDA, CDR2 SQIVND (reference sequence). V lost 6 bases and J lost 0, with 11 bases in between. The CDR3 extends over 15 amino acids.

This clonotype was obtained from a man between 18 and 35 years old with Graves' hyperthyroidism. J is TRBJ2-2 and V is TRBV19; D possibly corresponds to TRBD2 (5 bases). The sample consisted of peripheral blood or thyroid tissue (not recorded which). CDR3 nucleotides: TGTGCCAGTAGAATTCGGGAACCGAACACCGGGGAGCTGTTTTTT. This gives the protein CASRIREPNTGELFF.